These 24 T cell receptor beta chains were all obtained from the same sample, sequenced in a study of lymphopenia after photon versus proton radiotherapy. Sequencing used immunoSEQ multiplex PCR; TCRdb keeps in-frame clones, though not all of them. The data contain about 68,000 clones, approximately 90% of them singletons. The material was peripheral blood, obtained from a patient treated with photon-based radiotherapy. The receptors stem from an older woman with pancreatic cancer.

The rearrangement joins TRBV29-1 to TRBJ2-7; 7 bases line up with TRBD1. The CDR3 contains 15 residues. Germline loops: CDR1 SQVTM, CDR2 ANQGSEA. After removal of 1 base from V and 0 bases from J, the junction contained 6 bases not matched to a gene. Here the CDR3 DNA reads TGCAGCGTTGAAGTCCGGACAGGTATCTCCTACGAGCAGTACTTC. Residues: CSVEVRTGISYEQYF.

V usage is TRBV18 and J usage is TRBJ2-1; 10 bases align to TRBD1. V lost 3 bases to trimming and J lost 10 bases; unmatched junction nucleotides: 12. The CDR3 length is 16 residues. Per the germline V gene, CDR1 is KGHSH and CDR2 is LQKENI. The chain's CDR3 is CASSPSGTGADREQFF. Written as DNA, the CDR3 is TGTGCCAGCTCACCTTCCGGGACAGGGGCCGACAGAGAGCAGTTCTTC.

This clone appeared once. V usage is TRBV19 and J usage is TRBJ2-7; 8 bases align to TRBD1. CDR1 and CDR2 (germline): LNHDA, SQIVND (reference sequence). There are 14 residues in the CDR3. With V trimmed by 3 bases and J by 7 bases, 8 bases remained unmatched. This CDR3 reads CASSMRQGAREQYF. The CDR3 DNA reads TGTGCCAGTAGTATGCGGCAGGGGGCAAGGGAGCAGTACTTC.

The V call is TRBV5-1, the J call TRBJ1-3; TRBD1 agrees at 7 bases. This CDR3 is built from 15 residues. V was clipped by 4 bases and J by 4 bases; unmatched bases: 8. Germline values: CDR1 SGHRS, CDR2 YFSETQ. The CDR3 loop is CASSLTPGQGNTIYF. CDR3 nucleotide sequence: TGCGCCAGCAGCCTGACACCGGGACAGGGAAACACCATATATTTT.

CDR3 region: CASSSDREQFF. The DNA of the CDR3 is TGTGCCAGCAGCTCCGACAGAGAGCAGTTCTTC. The chain employs TRBV7-6 and TRBJ2-1; weak D call: TRBD1 (5 bases). There are 11 residues in the CDR3. V lost 4 bases and J lost 10, with 8 bases in between. Germline V gene lookup returns CDR1 SGHVS and CDR2 FNYEAQ.

V gene TRBV9 combines with J gene TRBJ2-3; no reliable D call. The CDR3 has 16 amino acids. The germline gives CDR1 SGDLS, CDR2 YYNGEE. V lost 0 bases to trimming and J lost 0 bases, with 11 bases between them. For the CDR3, the DNA is TGTGCCAGCAGCGTAGTCGGCTCAGCTAGCACAGATACGCAGTATTTT. This codes for CASSVVGSASTDTQYF. Together with reference TRBV9 and TRBJ2-3, the CDR3 gives the full variable domain: DSGVTQTPKHLITATGQRVTLRCSPRSGDLSVYWYQQSLDQGLQFLIQYYNGEERAKGNILERFSAQQFPDLHSELNLSSLELGDSALYFCASSVVGSASTDTQYFGPGTRLTVL.

The J gene is TRBJ2-7, the V gene TRBV6-5; 8 bases map to TRBD1. Trimming took 2 bases from V and 4 from J; bases not matched to a gene: 4. CDR3 length: 14 amino acids. Germline loops: CDR1 MNHEY, CDR2 SVGAGI. The CDR3 DNA follows: TGTGCCAGCAGTTACAGACAGGGGTGGTACGAGCAGTACTTC. Translating it yields CASSYRQGWYEQYF.

This clone occurred once. This sequence joins TRBV4-2 and TRBJ2-5, with D perhaps TRBD1 or TRBD2 (6 bases each). This CDR3 spans 16 amino acids. Germline V gene lookup returns CDR1 LGHNA and CDR2 YNFKEQ. Between the trimmed V and J ends, which lost 2 bases and 4 bases, there was a span of 17 bases. CDR3 nucleotide sequence: TGTGCCAGCAGCCAAAGGCCGGGGGCTAGTGGAGAGACCCAGTACTTC. It encodes CASSQRPGASGETQYF.

CDR3 sequence: CASAREGGPEAFF. The CDR3 DNA reads as TGTGCCAGCGCTAGGGAGGGGGGGCCCGAAGCTTTCTTT. V and J are TRBV9 and TRBJ1-1, with D possibly matching TRBD1 (6 bases). V was pared by 7 bases and J by 8 bases, with 18 bases between. Germline CDR1 and CDR2: SGDLS and YYNGEE. The CDR3 covers 13 residues.

The chain links TRBV6-6 to TRBJ1-2, with 8 nucleotides matching TRBD1. CDR3 length: 15 amino acids. The V and J ends lost 4 bases and 4 bases, in that order; junction bases with no gene match: 8. CDR1 is MNHNY, CDR2 SVGAGI, per germline (reference sequence). CDR3 bases: TGTGCCAGCAGTTCCCCGCAGGGGGCCTTCTATGGCTACACCTTC. This gives the protein CASSSPQGAFYGYTF.

The chain has TRBV9 and TRBJ2-1; no clear D. CDR1 is SGDLS, CDR2 YYNGEE, per germline. The CDR3 contains 17 residues. Between the trimmed V and J ends, which lost 3 bases and 0 bases, there was a span of 16 bases. The CDR3 region is CASSDPQDGSSYNEQFF. CDR3 nucleotides: TGTGCCAGCAGCGACCCTCAGGACGGAAGCTCCTACAATGAGCAGTTCTTC.

V and J are TRBV10-3 and TRBJ2-7; D possibly corresponds to TRBD2 (6 bases). CDR1 and CDR2 from the germline V gene are ENHRY and SYGVKD. CDR3 length equals 12 residues. V dropped 8 bases and J dropped 3 bases, with 11 bases sitting between them. The CDR3 reads CAISRRDYEQYF. DNA for the CDR3: TGTGCCATCTCCAGGAGGGACTACGAGCAGTACTTC.

The V and J genes are TRBV5-1 and TRBJ2-3, with D possibly being TRBD2 (6 bases). Germline V gives CDR1 SGHRS, CDR2 YFSETQ. Trimming left V 1 base short and J 1 base short, with 13 bases between. This CDR3 region has 16 residues. This CDR3 is CASSLTAGSGTDTQYF. The CDR3 nucleotides are TGCGCCAGCAGCTTGACTGCGGGAAGTGGCACAGATACGCAGTATTTT.

The chain carries TRBV10-3 and TRBJ2-7, with a weak D call TRBD2 (5 bases). The V end was cut by 4 bases, the J end by 0 bases, with 13 bases between. CDR3 length: 15 residues. Germline assignment: CDR1 ENHRY and CDR2 SYGVKD. CDR3 amino acids: CAISGAGRSSYEQYF. CDR3 DNA: TGTGCCATCAGTGGGGCGGGCAGGTCCTCCTACGAGCAGTACTTC.

This clone was detected once. The V call is TRBV19, the J call TRBJ2-1; 7 bases match TRBD1. The ends lost 1 base at V and 4 bases at J; junction bases unmatched: 4. Germline lookup yields CDR1 LNHDA and CDR2 SQIVND (reference sequence). CDR3 length equals 15 residues. CDR3 in amino acids: CASSIAGTVYNEQFF. Written as DNA, the CDR3 is TGTGCCAGTAGTATAGCTGGGACAGTTTACAATGAGCAGTTCTTC. Combining the CDR3 with reference TRBV19 and TRBJ2-1 gives the whole variable domain DGGITQSPKYLFRKEGQNVTLSCEQNLNHDAMYWYRQDPGQGLRLIYYSQIVNDFQKGDIAEGYSVSREKKESFPLTVTSAQKNPTAFYLCASSIAGTVYNEQFFGPGTRLTVL.

This chain connects TRBV27 to TRBJ2-2; D could derive from TRBD1 or TRBD2 (5 bases each). V was cut by 6 bases and J by 0 bases, with 8 bases left in between. Germline CDR1 reads MNHEY; CDR2 reads SMNVEV (reference sequence). The CDR3 length is 14 residues. The CDR3 is CASRRGTNTGELFF. DNA for the CDR3: TGTGCCAGCAGACGGGGCACGAACACCGGGGAGCTGTTTTTT.

V is TRBV5-1 and J is TRBJ2-3, with D tentatively TRBD1 or TRBD2 (6 bases each). Germline CDR1 reads SGHRS; CDR2 reads YFSETQ. The V end lost 0 bases, the J end lost 4 bases, and 15 bases lay between the germline ends. This CDR3 is built from 16 residues. CDR3: CASSLGGTWGPDTQYF. CDR3 bases: TGCGCCAGCAGCTTGGGCGGGACATGGGGCCCAGATACGCAGTATTTT.

DNA for the CDR3: TGTGCCATCAGCCCAATTGGGGGCCAAGAGACCCAGTACTTC. Translating gives CAISPIGGQETQYF. The chain recombines TRBV10-3 with TRBJ2-5, with D perhaps TRBD1 or TRBD2 (5 bases each). The length of the CDR3 is 14 residues. V lost 6 bases and J lost 1, with 12 bases in between. Germline V gives CDR1 ENHRY, CDR2 SYGVKD.

The chain has TRBV10-3 and TRBJ2-1; 8 nucleotides match TRBD1. The CDR3 length is 15 residues. V trimming: 6 bases; J trimming: 2 bases; junction bases outside the gene matches: 6. Germline V gene data show CDR1 as ENHRY and CDR2 as SYGVKD. The CDR3 here is CAIRPGTGAYNEQFF. CDR3 bases: TGTGCCATCAGGCCCGGGACAGGAGCCTACAATGAGCAGTTCTTC.

The chain carries TRBV11-2 and TRBJ2-7; a weak D match, TRBD2 (6 bases). Trimming took off 2 bases at V and 1 base at J, with 9 bases between the two ends. Germline V gene sequence: CDR1 SGHAT, CDR2 FQNNGV. The CDR3 covers 14 residues. The CDR3 reads CASSLFRGSYEQYF. The CDR3 nucleotides are TGTGCCAGCAGCTTATTTCGGGGGTCCTACGAGCAGTACTTC. Using reference TRBV11-2 and TRBJ2-7 for the parts outside the CDR3, the full variable domain is EAGVAQSPRYKIIEKRQSVAFWCNPISGHATLYWYQQILGQGPKLLIQFQNNGVVDDSQLPKDRFSAERLKGVDSTLKIQPAKLEDSAVYLCASSLFRGSYEQYFGPGTRLTVT.

V and J are TRBV7-6 and TRBJ1-1; D not certain. V lost 1 base to trimming and J lost 4 bases, with 7 bases between them. Germline assignment: CDR1 SGHVS and CDR2 FNYEAQ. This CDR3 contains 13 residues. The CDR3, as DNA: TGTGCCAGCAGCTTAGGGAGGGCCACTGAAGCTTTCTTT. Translating it yields CASSLGRATEAFF.

V usage is TRBV4-3 and J usage is TRBJ2-1; no clear D. The CDR3 covers 15 residues. The germline CDR1 and CDR2 sequences are LGHNA and YSLEER. V lost 2 bases and J 0 bases, leaving 8 bases between the germline ends. Here the CDR3 DNA reads TGCGCCAGCAGCCAATCCTCGAACTCCTACAATGAGCAGTTCTTC. Amino acids: CASSQSSNSYNEQFF.

V usage is TRBV4-3 and J usage is TRBJ2-7; 8 bases map to TRBD1. This CDR3 contains 14 residues. Germline V gene lookup returns CDR1 LGHNA and CDR2 YSLEER. Trimming cost V 4 bases and J 2 bases; bases outside gene matches: 4. CDR3 in amino acids: CASSPGQGTYEQYF. The CDR3 nucleotides are TGCGCCAGCAGCCCCGGACAGGGAACCTACGAGCAGTACTTC.

The chain couples TRBV19 to TRBJ2-1; a weak D match, TRBD1 (6 bases). The V and J ends lost 9 bases and 12 bases respectively, with 24 bases between them. Germline assignment: CDR1 LNHDA and CDR2 SQIVND (reference sequence). The CDR3 extends over 14 amino acids. The CDR3: CASSQGSQSVGQFF. CDR3 sequence (DNA): TGTGCCAGCTCTCAGGGGTCTCAATCTGTCGGGCAGTTCTTC.